Shown below are 6 T cell receptor beta chains from a single sample sequenced in a study of T cell repertoires in cytomegalovirus infection. MiXCR was run by TCRdb on the reads, yielding one entry per CDR3 protein. The sample holds approximately 700,000 distinct CDR3 sequences, approximately 40% seen once. Material: PBMCs. These receptors came from a human donor in good health (CMV status not recorded). Some clones in this sample may be carry-over from other donors' samples.

The chain combines TRBV10-3 with TRBJ2-3, with 9 bases matching TRBD2. The CDR3 is made up of 14 amino acids. Germline V gene lookup returns CDR1 ENHRY and CDR2 SYGVKD. V was pared by 10 bases and J by 1 base, with 6 bases of the junction left unmatched. The CDR3 bases are TGTGCCACCCGCGGGGGGGGGGGCACAGATACGCAGTATTTT. The encoded protein is CATRGGGGTDTQYF.

This clonotype has only a few counts. CDR3 region: CASSSGVQVLEQYF. CDR3 sequence (DNA): TGTGCCAGCAGTTCCGGGGTACAGGTCCTGGAGCAGTACTTC. The chain links TRBV12-3 or TRBV12-4 to TRBJ2-7; perhaps D is TRBD1 or TRBD2 (5 bases each). CDR3 length equals 14 residues. V was trimmed by 4 bases and J by 7 bases, leaving 17 bases between them.

This clonotype was seen a handful of times. The genes are TRBV7-2 and TRBJ2-5; D is perhaps TRBD1 (5 bases). The CDR3 runs 13 residues. Trimming cost V 5 bases and J 5 bases, with 12 bases left between them. Germline V gives CDR1 SGHTA, CDR2 FQGNSA. CDR3 coding DNA: TGTGCCAGCAGCCTGGGGCAGCTTGAGACCCAGTACTTC. Its translation is CASSLGQLETQYF.

Regarding this clonotype: A read error is possible here, since a much larger clone lies one base away. The chain joins TRBV28 to TRBJ2-5; D perhaps matches TRBD1 (8 bases). CDR3 length: 16 amino acids. Trimming shortened V by 4 bases and J by 5 bases, and 20 bases separated the two germline ends. Germline V gives CDR1 MDHEN, CDR2 SYDVKM. This CDR3 is CASSSPPDRGGETQYF. The DNA of the CDR3 is TGTGCCAGCAGTTCCCCCCCCGACAGGGGAGGGGAGACCCAGTACTTC.

A few counts support this clonotype. This sequence joins TRBV6-1 and TRBJ2-3, with D possibly matching TRBD2 (6 bases). Per the germline V gene, CDR1 is MNHNS and CDR2 is SASEGT. V was shortened by 6 bases and J by 8 bases, with 18 bases between the two germline ends. This CDR3 region has 14 residues. The CDR3: CASRSGLAVGTQYF. Here the CDR3 DNA reads TGTGCCAGCAGATCGGGACTTGCTGTTGGTACGCAGTATTTT.

The V call is TRBV6-4, the J call TRBJ2-1; D is undetermined. Trimming cost V 6 bases and J 4 bases, with 13 bases left between them. The CDR3 sequence is 14 residues long. CDR1 and CDR2 (germline): MRHNA, SNTAGT. The CDR3 DNA sequence: TGTGCCAGCAGCCCTTCAGAATCTTACAATGAGCAGTTCTTC. This codes for CASSPSESYNEQFF.